A single sample is the source of the 30 T cell receptor beta chains below, sequenced in a study of T cell responses to AZD1222 COVID-19 vaccine. The assay was immunoSEQ multiplex PCR, and TCRdb's table has in-frame clones only and misses some. The table includes over 150,000 clones, 90% to 95% detected once. Sequences were derived from peripheral blood, sampled on day 0 of MenACWY control vaccination. The origin of the receptors is an adult in good health.

This clone was detected once. This rearrangement joins TRBV2 to TRBJ1-2; D is possibly TRBD1 (5 bases). CDR1 is SNHLY and CDR2 is FYNNEI in the germline V gene. V was clipped by 11 bases and J by 8 bases, with 12 bases between them. This CDR3 region has 10 residues. CDR3 DNA: TGTGCCGCCTCTCGGGGCGGCTACACCTTC. This encodes CAASRGGYTF.

Written as DNA, the CDR3 is TGTGCCAGCTCACCACGACAGCTGAGGACAGATACGCAGTATTTT. Encoded protein: CASSPRQLRTDTQYF. The chain employs TRBV18 and TRBJ2-3; D perhaps matches TRBD1 (5 bases). This CDR3 is 15 amino acids long. From germline, CDR1 is KGHSH and CDR2 LQKENI. V lost 1 base and J lost 3, with 11 bases in between.

The chain joins TRBV27 to TRBJ2-7; D is undetermined. V dropped 4 bases and J dropped 1 base, with 8 bases sitting between them. Germline loops: CDR1 MNHEY, CDR2 SMNVEV (reference sequence). CDR3 length: 13 residues. CDR3 residues: CASSSGPSYEQYF. In DNA form, the CDR3 reads TGTGCCAGCAGTTCCGGCCCTTCCTACGAGCAGTACTTC.

V and J are TRBV7-2 and TRBJ1-1; D possibly corresponds to TRBD1 (5 bases). CDR1 is SGHTA, CDR2 FQGNSA, per germline. V gave up 4 bases and J gave up 6 bases, with 12 bases separating them. The CDR3 length is 13 residues. CDR3 coding DNA: TGTGCCAGCAGCTCCGTGTGGGGCGCTGAAGCTTTCTTT. Amino acids: CASSSVWGAEAFF.

The rearrangement joins TRBV5-1 to TRBJ2-7; 8 bases are shared with TRBD2. V lost 0 bases to trimming and J lost 5 bases; unmatched junction nucleotides: 4. There are 14 residues in the CDR3. CDR1 is SGHRS, CDR2 YFSETQ, per germline. CDR3 DNA: TGCGCCAGCAGCTTGGCCAGCGGGAGTCACGAGCAGTACTTC. Translating it yields CASSLASGSHEQYF.

V gene TRBV4-3 combines with J gene TRBJ1-5; D is undetermined. CDR1 is LGHNA, CDR2 YSLEER, per germline. The CDR3 contains 15 residues. V dropped 0 bases and J dropped 1 base, with 7 bases sitting between them. The DNA of the CDR3 is TGCGCCAGCAGCCAAGATAGAAACAGCAATCAGCCCCAGCATTTT. Its translation: CASSQDRNSNQPQHF.

This clone was counted once. This chain connects TRBV3-1 (or the pseudogene TRBV3-2) to TRBJ1-2, with D uncertain. V was clipped by 4 bases and J by 5 bases, with 11 bases between them. The CDR3 spans 13 residues. The V gene's germline CDR1 is LGHDT and CDR2 YNNKEL (reference sequence). The CDR3 DNA sequence: TGTGCCAGCAGCCCCTATAGGAGATATGGCTACACCTTC. Encoded protein: CASSPYRRYGYTF.

This chain joins TRBV11-2 and TRBJ2-2; D is perhaps TRBD2 (6 bases). This CDR3 comprises 14 residues. Germline CDR1 reads SGHAT; CDR2 reads FQNNGV. V lost 6 bases, J lost 7 bases, and 15 bases lay in between. CDR3 nucleotide sequence: TGTGCCAGCAGTTATCCCTCGGGGGTCGGGGAGCTGTTTTTT. Its protein is CASSYPSGVGELFF. The variable domain in full, with the rest retrieved from reference TRBV11-2 and TRBJ2-2, is EAGVAQSPRYKIIEKRQSVAFWCNPISGHATLYWYQQILGQGPKLLIQFQNNGVVDDSQLPKDRFSAERLKGVDSTLKIQPAKLEDSAVYLCASSYPSGVGELFFGEGSRLTVL.

The rearrangement uses TRBV3-1 (or the pseudogene TRBV3-2) and TRBJ1-2; D unresolved. Germline V gene data show CDR1 as LGHDT and CDR2 as YNNKEL (reference sequence). V lost 0 bases and J 3 bases, leaving 5 bases between the germline ends. There are 13 residues in the CDR3. The CDR3 nucleotides are TGTGCCAGCAGCCAAGAGCTGGACTATGGCTACACCTTC. Its protein is CASSQELDYGYTF.

V and J are TRBV27 and TRBJ1-5; 7 bases agree with TRBD1. This CDR3 has 15 residues. From germline, CDR1 is MNHEY and CDR2 SMNVEV (reference sequence). V lost 2 bases to trimming and J lost 4 bases; unmatched junction nucleotides: 5. As DNA, the CDR3 is TGTGCCAGCAGTTTAGACTGGACAGGAAATCAGCCCCAGCATTTT. Its protein product is CASSLDWTGNQPQHF.

As concerns this clone: The junction shows a germline mismatch at one end, possibly a read error. The CDR3 DNA reads as TGTGCCAGCAGCCAAGAGGCGGGGGGCCTTGTCGGTTTT. It encodes CASSQEAGGLVGF. The chain employs TRBV4-2 and TRBJ1-4, with D tentatively TRBD1 (6 bases). The CDR3 is made up of 13 amino acids. Germline CDR1 LGHNA, CDR2 YNFKEQ.

The chain employs TRBV10-3 and TRBJ2-2; D is possibly TRBD1 (6 bases). Germline CDR1 is ENHRY and CDR2 is SYGVKD. This CDR3 spans 14 amino acids. V lost 6 bases, J lost 6 bases, and 14 bases lay in between. Here the CDR3 DNA reads TGTGCCATCAGAGATTACAGGGACGCCGGGGAGCTGTTTTTT. Residues: CAIRDYRDAGELFF.

This chain connects TRBV6-5 to TRBJ1-5; 8 nucleotides agree with TRBD1. V dropped 0 bases and J dropped 7; count of bases not matched to a gene: 8. The V gene's germline CDR1 is MNHEY and CDR2 SVGAGI. The CDR3 is 16 amino acids. CDR3 in amino acids: CASSYSTSGGGQPQHF. As DNA, the CDR3 is TGTGCCAGCAGTTACTCGACCTCAGGGGGCGGACAGCCCCAGCATTTT.

With respect to this clone: At the DNA level, this CDR3 is encoded by other sequences in the same sample as well. This sequence joins TRBV30 and TRBJ1-5; no definite D call. This CDR3 has 13 amino acids. CDR1 and CDR2 from the germline V gene are GTSNPN and SVGIG (reference sequence). Between the trimmed V and J ends, which lost 5 bases and 0 bases, there was a span of 8 bases. CDR3 DNA sequence: TGTGCCTGGTCGCCTGATAGCAATCAGCCCCAGCATTTT. Residues: CAWSPDSNQPQHF.

This rearrangement joins TRBV29-1 to TRBJ1-1; 7 bases map to TRBD1. Germline assignment: CDR1 SQVTM and CDR2 ANQGSEA. The V gene end was trimmed by 5 bases and the J gene end by 1 base; junction bases not matched to a gene: 10. The length of the CDR3 is 15 residues. The CDR3 loop is CSVFGDRTENTEAFF. In DNA form, the CDR3 reads TGCAGCGTTTTTGGGGACAGAACAGAGAACACTGAAGCTTTCTTT.

The sample holds one count of this clone. Other nucleotide sequences from this sample produce the same CDR3. V usage is TRBV2 and J usage is TRBJ1-2; D remains ambiguous. V was cut by 3 bases and J by 0 bases, with 5 bases left in between. The CDR3 spans 13 residues. Germline CDR1 SNHLY, CDR2 FYNNEI. CDR3 amino acids: CASSEGTNYGYTF. In DNA, the CDR3 is TGTGCCAGCAGTGAGGGGACTAACTATGGCTACACCTTC.

The chain combines TRBV1 with TRBJ1-5; TRBD1, the table's D call, was not compared with the DNA. TRBV1 is described as a pseudogene. The CDR3 covers 20 residues. CDR3 nucleotide sequence: TGCACCAGCAGCCAAGGGATCCTGGGACAGGCGTTCTATAGCAATCAGCCCCAGCATTTT. This codes for CTSSQGILGQAFYSNQPQHF.

This clone has more than one count but fewer than ten. The gene calls are TRBV7-9 and TRBJ1-2; D is undetermined. The CDR3 runs 13 residues. Trimming left V 3 bases short and J 4 bases short, with 9 bases between. Looked up from germline, CDR1 is SEHNR and CDR2 is FQNEAQ (reference sequence). CDR3 DNA sequence: TGTGCCAGCAGCTTTTCCCGGAGCTATGGCTACACCTTC. Translation gives CASSFSRSYGYTF.

The gene calls are TRBV29-1 and TRBJ1-1; D unresolved. V was clipped by 7 bases and J by 6 bases, with 18 bases between them. The CDR3 runs 13 residues. Looked up from germline, CDR1 is SQVTM and CDR2 is ANQGSEA. This CDR3 is CSAGEPASAEAFF. DNA of the CDR3: TGCAGCGCCGGAGAGCCCGCTAGCGCTGAAGCTTTCTTT.

The CDR3 region has the DNA TGTGCCAGCAGGTCCTCGGGGGGGGAAAACACCATATATTTT. It encodes CASRSSGGENTIYF. The chain employs TRBV28 and TRBJ1-3; tentatively, D is TRBD1 (5 bases). CDR1 MDHEN and CDR2 SYDVKM come from the germline V gene. This CDR3 contains 14 residues. The V end was cut by 6 bases, the J end by 6 bases, with 15 bases between. Full variable domain (rest looked up from reference TRBV28 and TRBJ1-3): DVKVTQSSRYLVKRTGEKVFLECVQDMDHENMFWYRQDPGLGLRLIYFSYDVKMKEKGDIPEGYSVSREKKERFSLILESASTNQTSMYLCASRSSGGENTIYFGEGSWLTVV.

The table lists this clone with a count of one. The chain joins TRBV19 to TRBJ1-5; D ambiguous. The CDR3 totals 16 residues. V was shortened by 0 bases and J by 5 bases, with 14 bases between the two germline ends. Germline loops: CDR1 LNHDA, CDR2 SQIVND (reference sequence). Here the CDR3 DNA reads TGTGCCAGTAGTATAGATCGGGCGGGGTTTTATCAGCCCCAGCATTTT. The encoded protein is CASSIDRAGFYQPQHF.

A single count supports this clone. This chain connects TRBV10-3 to TRBJ2-1, with D possibly TRBD1 on 7 matching bases. V lost 11 bases and J 0 bases, leaving 11 bases between the germline ends. Germline V gene sequence: CDR1 ENHRY, CDR2 SYGVKD. The CDR3 contains 13 residues. CDR3 protein: CAAGGSSYNEQFF. The CDR3 bases are TGTGCCGCAGGGGGGAGCTCCTACAATGAGCAGTTCTTC.

The rearrangement uses TRBV3-1 (or the pseudogene TRBV3-2) and TRBJ1-5; D is unclear. Trimming removed 3 bases from V and 9 bases from J, with 15 bases in between. The V gene's germline CDR1 is LGHDT and CDR2 YNNKEL (reference sequence). This CDR3 has 14 residues. The CDR3 region has the DNA TGTGCCAGCAGCCAGCAGACCGGCGCGGGGCCCCAGCATTTT. Translation: CASSQQTGAGPQHF.

The chain couples TRBV11-2 to TRBJ2-3, with D unresolved. From germline, CDR1 is SGHAT and CDR2 FQNNGV. The CDR3 has 15 residues. V was clipped by 5 bases and J by 6 bases, with 18 bases between them. The CDR3 spells CASSLTGRPPDTQYF. The CDR3 region has the DNA TGTGCCAGCAGCCTTACCGGACGCCCCCCCGATACGCAGTATTTT.

This sequence joins TRBV29-1 and TRBJ2-1; D remains unclear. Looked up from germline, CDR1 is SQVTM and CDR2 is ANQGSEA. V was cut by 3 bases and J by 7 bases, with 16 bases left in between. CDR3 size: 14 residues. The CDR3 sequence: CSVERTAALNEQFF. The CDR3 coding sequence is TGCAGCGTTGAGAGGACCGCTGCTCTAAATGAGCAGTTCTTC.

This clone was seen a few times. The chain recombines TRBV27 with TRBJ1-1; TRBD1 is a possible D gene (5 bases). The CDR3 totals 14 residues. V was clipped by 5 bases and J by 4 bases, with 14 bases between them. Looked up from germline, CDR1 is MNHEY and CDR2 is SMNVEV (reference sequence). The CDR3 DNA reads as TGTGCCAGCAGTATGGGGCTCGGACGCACTGAAGCTTTCTTT. Translating it yields CASSMGLGRTEAFF.

This chain links TRBV11-2 with TRBJ1-3; no clear D. Deletions cut 3 bases from V and 4 bases from J, with 10 bases between. This CDR3 comprises 14 residues. Looked up from germline, CDR1 is SGHAT and CDR2 is FQNNGV. The CDR3 region has the DNA TGTGCCAGCAGCTTGGACTTGCAAGGAAACACCATATATTTT. This codes for CASSLDLQGNTIYF.

The chain combines TRBV2 with TRBJ2-7; 14 positions agree with TRBD2. The CDR3 covers 16 residues. Per the germline V gene, CDR1 is SNHLY and CDR2 is FYNNEI. With 6 bases clipped from V and 5 bases from J, the junction kept 9 bases outside the gene matches. In DNA, the CDR3 is TGTGCCAGCAGCCCCTTCGGGACTAGCGGGAGCCACGAGCAGTACTTC. This sequence encodes CASSPFGTSGSHEQYF.

The rearrangement uses TRBV21-1 and TRBJ1-5. TRBV21-1 is a listed pseudogene. The CDR3 consists of 16 residues. This chain's CDR3 is CASREIGALGVQPQHF. The CDR3 nucleotides read TGTGCCAGCAGGGAAATCGGGGCGTTAGGGGTTCAGCCCCAGCATTTT.

V gene TRBV7-9 combines with J gene TRBJ1-2, with a possible D match to TRBD1 (6 bases). V lost 0 bases and J lost 8, with 10 bases in between. Germline CDR1 SEHNR, CDR2 FQNEAQ (reference sequence). The CDR3 is 13 residues long. In DNA, the CDR3 is TGTGCCAGCAGCTTAGCGAGACAGGACGGCTACACCTTC. Translating it yields CASSLARQDGYTF. Looking up the rest from reference TRBV7-9 and TRBJ1-2 gives the full variable domain: DTGVSQNPRHKITKRGQNVTFRCDPISEHNRLYWYRQTLGQGPEFLTYFQNEAQLEKSRLLSDRFSAERPKGSFSTLEIQRTEQGDSAMYLCASSLARQDGYTFGSGTRLTVV.